This T cell receptor (beta chain) was captured in a study of cytomegalovirus exposure and HLA in healthy donors. Study-wide background: Among roughly 180 million T cells, an earlier analysis found around 100 million unique TCR beta sequences. Study-level points and caveats: Some V segments could not be told apart, so they were left out, TRBV6-2 and TRBV6-3 among them. For most TCR beta V segments, an earlier analysis put the productive rate at about 90% or about 30% of the time.

Trimming cost V 4 bases and J 2 bases; bases outside gene matches: 4. The CDR3 runs to 15 residues. Looked up from germline, CDR1 is SGHRS and CDR2 is YFSETQ. This clone has just a few counts. Its antigen is unknown. A multiplex PCR was run with 60 Vbeta primers and 13 Jbeta primers. Using immunoSEQ multiplex PCR, the repertoire was profiled, and TCRdb retains in-frame clones only, with some absent. The table records 90,000 to 100,000 clones, roughly a tenth of them present only once. This receptor was obtained from a man aged 45 to 65 in good health and CMV-seropositive. The chain couples TRBV5-1 to TRBJ1-2, with 11 bases lining up with TRBD1. Sequenced input: PBMCs. CDR3 protein: CASSEGTGGNYGYTF. CDR3 coding DNA: TGCGCCAGCAGCGAGGGGACAGGGGGGAACTATGGCTACACCTTC.